This T cell receptor (beta chain) was sequenced during a study of identical twins. CDR1 and CDR2 from the germline V gene are MNHEY and SVGAGI. CDR3 size: 13 residues. V shed 4 bases and J shed 0 bases, with 7 bases lying between them. At least ten counts were recorded for this clonotype. TCRdb reprocessed the 5' RACE reads via MiXCR and lists one record per CDR3 protein. This sample carries 250,000 to 300,000 distinct CDR3 sequences, 9.5% of them seen once, and the ten largest clones take roughly 7%. The data were also submitted as part of a second study, on yellow fever vaccine responses in identical twins.

Sequencing was done on a sample of CD8+ T cells sorted from blood. The sequence was collected from a woman younger than 30 in good health. The rearrangement uses TRBV6-5 and TRBJ2-7; D is unclear. DNA of the CDR3: TGTGCCAGCAGTTTGGAATACTCCTACGAGCAGTACTTC. Translation gives CASSLEYSYEQYF.